The 2 T cell receptor beta chains presented below share a single source sample, sequenced in a study of T cell changes during pregnancy in multiple sclerosis. Only in-frame clones appear in the TCRdb table, and some are missing; sequencing was by immunoSEQ multiplex PCR. The sample has roughly 40,000 clones; more than 85% are singletons. Sequences were derived from CD4+ T cells from peripheral blood mononuclear cells, sampled in the second trimester of pregnancy. These receptor sequences come from a female donor in good health, enrolled as a control in a pregnancy study.

The J gene is TRBJ2-7, the V gene TRBV27, with a tentative D call TRBD1 (5 bases). The CDR3 is made up of 14 amino acids. Trimming stripped 5 bases from V and 7 bases from J, with 18 bases between. Per the germline V gene, CDR1 is MNHEY and CDR2 is SMNVEV (reference sequence). The CDR3 here is CASSPDTVRVEQYF. CDR3 DNA sequence: TGTGCCAGCAGTCCGGACACTGTACGTGTGGAGCAGTACTTC.

This clone occurred once. The rearrangement joins TRBV10-1 to TRBJ2-1; TRBD2 aligns across 9 bases. The length of the CDR3 is 16 residues. The V gene end was trimmed by 2 bases and the J gene end by 7 bases; junction bases not matched to a gene: 9. CDR1 and CDR2 (germline): WNHNN, SYGVQD (reference sequence). The CDR3 region is CASSEGSGGRINEQFF. The CDR3 nucleotides are TGCGCCAGCAGTGAGGGAAGCGGGGGGCGAATTAATGAGCAGTTCTTC.